The 15 T cell receptor beta chains below were found in one sample sequenced in a study of CD8 T cells in ankylosing spondylitis. No antigen is known for these receptors. Study-wide findings and caveats: A TCR beta motif made of 7 to 9 highly homologous variants seemed typical of ankylosing spondylitis blood.

TCRdb reprocessed the 5' RACE reads with MiXCR, giving one entry per CDR3 protein. The data show hundreds of thousands of distinct CDR3 sequences, with 10% to 15% seen just once and 0.51% held by the top ten. Input material: blood, either unsorted or a sorted T cell fraction (not recorded which). The receptors derive from a male donor with ankylosing spondylitis.

The V call is TRBV7-3, the J call TRBJ1-1; D is ambiguous. The V gene's germline CDR1 is SGHTA and CDR2 FQGTGA. The CDR3 spans 15 residues. The ends were cut back, 1 base at V and 1 base at J, with 10 bases in the middle. The CDR3 protein is CASSLIATPNTEAFF. The DNA for the CDR3 is TGTGCCAGCAGCTTAATCGCGACACCGAACACTGAAGCTTTCTTT. The whole variable domain, remainder taken from reference TRBV7-3 and TRBJ1-1, is GAGVSQTPSNKVTEKGKYVELRCDPISGHTALYWYRQSLGQGPEFLIYFQGTGAADDSGLPNDRFFAVRPEGSVSTLKIQRTERGDSAVYLCASSLIATPNTEAFFGQGTRLTVV.

This clonotype has a count of ten or more. The chain uses TRBV6-1 and TRBJ2-3, with TRBD1 identical over 9 bases. Germline CDR1 reads MNHNS; CDR2 reads SASEGT. This CDR3 has 16 amino acids. V lost 5 bases, J lost 1 base, and 7 bases stayed unmatched. CDR3 sequence: CASSPGTGRGTDTQYF. CDR3 bases: TGTGCCAGCAGTCCCGGGACAGGGAGAGGCACAGATACGCAGTATTTT.

CDR3 bases: TGTGCCAGCAAAGTACTAGCGGGGGGGACCACAGATACGCAGTATTTT. The encoded protein is CASKVLAGGTTDTQYF. V is TRBV27 and J is TRBJ2-3, with TRBD2 matching 13 bases. Germline V gives CDR1 MNHEY, CDR2 SMNVEV (reference sequence). Trimming cost V 7 bases and J 2 bases; bases outside gene matches: 6. The CDR3 has 16 residues.

This clonotype has a handful of counts. The CDR3 loop is CSAGGQGATDTQYF. Written as DNA, the CDR3 is TGCAGTGCTGGGGGACAGGGGGCAACAGATACGCAGTATTTT. The chain combines TRBV20-1 with TRBJ2-3, with 12 bases lining up with TRBD1. The germline gives CDR1 DFQATT, CDR2 SNEGSKA (reference sequence). The CDR3 length is 14 residues. V trimming: 5 bases; J trimming: 3 bases; junction bases outside the gene matches: 3.

Ten or more counts support this clonotype. The chain employs TRBV20-1 and TRBJ1-2; no definite D call. CDR1 and CDR2 from the germline V gene are DFQATT and SNEGSKA (reference sequence). V gave up 3 bases and J gave up 4 bases, with 12 bases separating them. This CDR3 contains 13 residues. The CDR3 reads CSARVERAYGYTF. CDR3 DNA: TGCAGTGCTAGGGTGGAAAGGGCCTATGGCTACACCTTC.

This sequence joins TRBV6-2 or TRBV6-3 and TRBJ1-5, with D perhaps TRBD1 (5 bases). The length of the CDR3 is 16 residues. Trimming cost V 0 bases and J 1 base, with 10 bases left between them. In germline, CDR1 is MNHEY, CDR2 SVGEGT. In DNA, the CDR3 is TGTGCCAGCAGTTACTCTTCCAGGGAAAGCAATCAGCCCCAGCATTTT. Amino acids: CASSYSSRESNQPQHF.

The rearrangement joins TRBV28 to TRBJ2-1, with D perhaps given as TRBD1 or TRBD2 (6 bases each). The CDR3 is 16 amino acids. CDR1 is MDHEN and CDR2 is SYDVKM in the germline V gene. Deletions cut 7 bases from V and 4 bases from J, with 20 bases between. The CDR3, as DNA: TGTGCCAGCACCCGAGGGGGGATACATCGGTACAATGAGCAGTTCTTC. This translates into CASTRGGIHRYNEQFF.

The V call is TRBV29-1, the J call TRBJ1-1, with 7 bases lining up with TRBD1. Germline CDR1 is SQVTM and CDR2 is ANQGSEA. The CDR3 covers 13 residues. J was trimmed by 1 base and V by 8 bases; bases with no gene match: 7. CDR3 sequence: CSPTQGPNTEAFF. The CDR3 region has the DNA TGCAGCCCCACACAGGGGCCGAACACTGAAGCTTTCTTT.

V is TRBV6-5 and J is TRBJ2-1; TRBD2 agrees at 9 bases. The CDR3 loop spans 13 amino acids. The germline V gene has CDR1 MNHEY and CDR2 SVGAGI. V dropped 2 bases and J dropped 15; count of bases not matched to a gene: 8. CDR3 DNA: TGTGCCAGCAGTTACGACATAGCGGGAGATCTGTTCTTC. As protein: CASSYDIAGDLFF.

V and J are TRBV9 and TRBJ2-7, with D possibly being TRBD1 (6 bases). The CDR3 is 15 residues long. With 4 bases removed from V and 4 bases from J, the gap between germline ends came to 18 bases. CDR1 and CDR2 from the germline V gene are SGDLS and YYNGEE. CDR3 protein: CASSPNRVSLYEQYF. The CDR3 DNA is TGTGCCAGCAGCCCAAACAGGGTCTCCCTTTACGAGCAGTACTTC.

In its sample, this clonotype was seen many times. This chain joins TRBV4-1 and TRBJ2-2; 7 positions agree with TRBD1. The CDR3 is 16 amino acids. Losses at the gene ends were 8 bases for V and 1 base for J; bases not matched to a gene: 10. Germline V gene data show CDR1 as MGHRA and CDR2 as YSYEKL. The CDR3 reads CASLKAPGGNTGELFF. As DNA, the CDR3 is TGCGCCAGCTTAAAGGCGCCAGGGGGGAACACCGGGGAGCTGTTTTTT.

About this clonotype: Since a much larger clone is just one base distant, this may be a read error. The chain recombines TRBV29-1 with TRBJ2-3; 8 bases align to TRBD1. CDR1 is SQVTM, CDR2 ANQGSEA, per germline. The CDR3 runs 15 residues. This chain's CDR3 is CSVGSGQGRTYTQYF. CDR3 nucleotides: TGCAGCGTTGGGTCCGGACAGGGTCGCACATATACGCAGTATTTT.

As for this clonotype: The junction does not match germline at one end; this may be a read error. V usage is TRBV20-1 and J usage is TRBJ2-1; 11 bases match TRBD2. The CDR3 is made up of 18 amino acids. Germline V lookup: CDR1 DFQATT, CDR2 SNEGSKA (reference sequence). The CDR3 DNA follows: TGCTGTGCTAGAGATAGGCCTAGCGGGGGGAGCTCCTACAATGAGCAGTTCTTC. Protein: CCARDRPSGGSSYNEQFF.

This clonotype appeared a few times. The CDR3 DNA is TGTGCCAGCAGTAAGGACAGGCCTGGGGAAGAGACCCAGTACTTC. Translating it yields CASSKDRPGEETQYF. The chain joins TRBV6-2 or TRBV6-3 to TRBJ2-5, with 7 bases fitting TRBD1. This CDR3 contains 15 residues. Germline lookup yields CDR1 MNHEY and CDR2 SVGEGT. The trim removed 5 bases at V and 3 bases at J, leaving 9 bases unmatched.

This clonotype was counted a few times. The chain combines TRBV5-1 with TRBJ1-2; D gene unclear. The ends were cut back, 1 base at V and 4 bases at J, with 8 bases in the middle. Germline CDR1 is SGHRS and CDR2 is YFSETQ. The length of the CDR3 is 13 residues. CDR3 in DNA: TGCGCCAGCAGCTTGAGGGCCCGCTATGGCTACACCTTC. Translation gives CASSLRARYGYTF.